The sample holds a few counts of the clone carrying this TCR beta chain. As yet, its antigen is unknown. Profiling that covered TCR beta VDJ and CDR3 relied on genomic DNA as its template. MiXCR was run by TCRdb on the reads, yielding one entry per CDR3 protein. The data show roughly 260,000 distinct CDR3 sequences, approximately 45% seen once. The sample belongs to a study of CD8+CD57+ T cells in acquired aplastic anemia. At the level of the study: Sorted CD4+ and CD8+ cell DNA averaged around 3.5 ug. Findings and limits, study-wide: Both patients and controls carried the same twenty-nine CD8+ CDR3 sequences.

It was patients with CD8+CD57+ cell expansion by flow cytometry who were chosen for sequencing. The patients, all of them, had severe acquired aplastic anemia. V was pared by 2 bases and J by 0 bases, with 11 bases between. This CDR3 comprises 14 residues. CDR1 and CDR2 from the germline V gene are GTSNPN and SVGIG (reference sequence). The gene calls are TRBV30 and TRBJ2-7; possibly TRBD1 or TRBD2 for D (5 bases each). Sequencing was performed on sorted CD4+, CD8+, or CD8+CD57+ T cells (not recorded which) from PBMCs. This TCR came from a human donor with aplastic anemia. CDR3: CAWSRDGHSYEQYF. The CDR3, as DNA: TGTGCCTGGAGTAGGGACGGCCACTCCTACGAGCAGTACTTC.